The clone carrying this T cell receptor (beta chain) was seen a handful of times. Antigen unknown. 5'RACE employing 10-nucleotide random UMIs yielded the cDNA. MiXCR, applied by TCRdb to the 5' RACE reads, yields one record per CDR3 protein. This sample has about 55,000 distinct CDR3 sequences, with approximately 4.4% found just once. These data originate in a study of neurological immune-mediated disorders. The overall study: Among some 35 multiple sclerosis patients, about 31 were relapsing-remitting and 3 were secondary progressive. Study results and caveats: Phylogenetic grouping assigned the repertoires of 18 of 34 multiple sclerosis patients to one related-CDR3 cluster, which constitutes a possible signature.

This CDR3 spans 13 amino acids. Germline V gene lookup returns CDR1 SQVTM and CDR2 ANQGSEA. V was clipped by 3 bases and J by 4 bases; unmatched bases: 2. The clonotype comes from a man aged 50-60 years with multiple sclerosis. The V and J genes are TRBV29-1 and TRBJ2-5; 10 bases line up with TRBD1. The material sequenced was PBMCs. The CDR3 reads CSVDRDRGETQYF. In DNA form, the CDR3 reads TGCAGCGTTGACCGGGACAGGGGAGAGACCCAGTACTTC.